This T cell receptor (beta chain) came from a study of control samples from healthy donors and cancer patients. This CDR3 region has 14 residues. Germline CDR1 reads SGDLS; CDR2 reads YYNGEE. V was shortened by 3 bases and J by 0 bases, with 6 bases between the two germline ends. Method: immunoSEQ multiplex PCR; TCRdb's copy keeps in-frame clones and lacks some. This sample has more than 100,000 clones, with 80% to 90% found just once. The chain joins TRBV9 to TRBJ2-2; D perhaps matches TRBD1 (6 bases). Sequencing was done on a sample of PBMCs. The TCR originated in a man between 60 and 75 years old with lung cancer. CDR3 DNA: TGTGCCAGCAGCGGGACAGCGAACACCGGGGAGCTGTTTTTT. It codes for CASSGTANTGELFF. Variable domain in full (rest from reference TRBV9 and TRBJ2-2): DSGVTQTPKHLITATGQRVTLRCSPRSGDLSVYWYQQSLDQGLQFLIQYYNGEERAKGNILERFSAQQFPDLHSELNLSSLELGDSALYFCASSGTANTGELFFGEGSRLTVL.